Shown below are 9 T cell receptor beta chains from a single sample sequenced in a study of cytomegalovirus exposure and HLA in healthy donors. 60 Vbeta and 13 Jbeta primers were used in PCR. Measured with immunoSEQ multiplex PCR; TCRdb has only the in-frame clones, and not every one. The sample has around 140,000 clones. The sample comprised PBMCs. Source of these receptors: a woman aged 50 to 65 in good health and CMV-seronegative.

Note on this clone: The same CDR3 also results from other DNA sequences found in this sample. The V and J genes are TRBV19 and TRBJ1-5; no clear D gene. The CDR3 totals 12 residues. Germline assignment: CDR1 LNHDA and CDR2 SQIVND (reference sequence). Trimming took off 1 base at V and 6 bases at J, with 4 bases between the two ends. The chain's CDR3 is CASSIGAQPQHF. As DNA, the CDR3 is TGTGCCAGTAGTATAGGGGCTCAGCCCCAGCATTTT.

The V call is TRBV5-1, the J call TRBJ1-1; D is perhaps TRBD1 (6 bases). The CDR3 sequence is 14 residues long. The germline gives CDR1 SGHRS, CDR2 YFSETQ. V dropped 3 bases and J dropped 0 bases, with 9 bases sitting between them. The CDR3 loop is CASSWTVMNTEAFF. In nucleotides, the CDR3 is TGCGCCAGCAGCTGGACAGTCATGAACACTGAAGCTTTCTTT. The whole variable domain, filled in from reference TRBV5-1 and TRBJ1-1, reads KAGVTQTPRYLIKTRGQQVTLSCSPISGHRSVSWYQQTPGQGLQFLFEYFSETQRNKGNFPGRFSGRQFSNSRSEMNVSTLELGDSALYLCASSWTVMNTEAFFGQGTRLTVV.

The chain carries TRBV29-1 and TRBJ2-2, with 10 bases identical to TRBD1. This CDR3 has 17 residues. Looked up from germline, CDR1 is SQVTM and CDR2 is ANQGSEA. With V trimmed by 1 base and J by 4 bases, 9 bases remained unmatched. The CDR3 DNA follows: TGCAGCGTTGAAGGACCGGGACAGGGGACGAGCACCGGGGAGCTGTTTTTT. Protein sequence: CSVEGPGQGTSTGELFF.

The genes are TRBV7-2 and TRBJ1-2; D uncertain. V gave up 4 bases and J gave up 0 bases, with 9 bases separating them. This CDR3 comprises 14 residues. Per germline, CDR1 SGHTA and CDR2 FQGNSA. CDR3 in amino acids: CASSSTTTNYGYTF. In nucleotides, the CDR3 is TGTGCCAGCAGCTCGACGACTACTAACTATGGCTACACCTTC.

This chain links TRBV9 with TRBJ1-1; possible D gene TRBD1, 6 bases. The CDR3 covers 18 residues. CDR1 SGDLS and CDR2 YYNGEE come from the germline V gene. The V end was cut by 0 bases, the J end by 2 bases, with 20 bases between. CDR3 in DNA: TGTGCCAGCAGCGTAGGAGACCGTCCAGGCAGGGGTAACACTGAAGCTTTCTTT. Translated: CASSVGDRPGRGNTEAFF.

This chain uses TRBV28 with TRBJ2-3; D is uncertain. In germline, CDR1 is MDHEN, CDR2 SYDVKM. The V end lost 4 bases, the J end lost 0 bases, and 8 bases lay between the germline ends. This CDR3 has 14 residues. The CDR3 DNA follows: TGTGCCAGCAGTTCCAGGCCCAGCACAGATACGCAGTATTTT. Its translation: CASSSRPSTDTQYF.

The rearrangement uses TRBV6-1 and TRBJ2-2; 9 nucleotides match TRBD1. Germline V gives CDR1 MNHNS, CDR2 SASEGT. V was pared by 9 bases and J by 6 bases, with 8 bases of the junction left unmatched. CDR3 length: 14 amino acids. This chain's CDR3 is CASNRGPGSGELFF. CDR3 nucleotide sequence: TGTGCCAGTAACAGGGGGCCGGGGTCCGGGGAGCTGTTTTTT.

The CDR3 DNA is TGTGCCAGCAGCGCCCAACTGAGCACAGATACGCAGTATTTT. Its protein product is CASSAQLSTDTQYF. The chain combines TRBV7-9 with TRBJ2-3; D gene uncertain. Germline V CDR1 and CDR2: SEHNR, FQNEAQ (reference sequence). CDR3 length: 14 residues. Trimming took 5 bases from V and 0 from J, leaving 9 bases between them.

This rearrangement joins TRBV27 to TRBJ2-5, with a possible D match to TRBD1 (6 bases). V was clipped by 6 bases and J by 5 bases, with 7 bases between them. CDR3 size: 11 residues. Germline CDR1 and CDR2: MNHEY and SMNVEV (reference sequence). CDR3 region: CASSQGETQYF. CDR3 sequence (DNA): TGTGCCAGCAGCCAGGGGGAGACCCAGTACTTC.